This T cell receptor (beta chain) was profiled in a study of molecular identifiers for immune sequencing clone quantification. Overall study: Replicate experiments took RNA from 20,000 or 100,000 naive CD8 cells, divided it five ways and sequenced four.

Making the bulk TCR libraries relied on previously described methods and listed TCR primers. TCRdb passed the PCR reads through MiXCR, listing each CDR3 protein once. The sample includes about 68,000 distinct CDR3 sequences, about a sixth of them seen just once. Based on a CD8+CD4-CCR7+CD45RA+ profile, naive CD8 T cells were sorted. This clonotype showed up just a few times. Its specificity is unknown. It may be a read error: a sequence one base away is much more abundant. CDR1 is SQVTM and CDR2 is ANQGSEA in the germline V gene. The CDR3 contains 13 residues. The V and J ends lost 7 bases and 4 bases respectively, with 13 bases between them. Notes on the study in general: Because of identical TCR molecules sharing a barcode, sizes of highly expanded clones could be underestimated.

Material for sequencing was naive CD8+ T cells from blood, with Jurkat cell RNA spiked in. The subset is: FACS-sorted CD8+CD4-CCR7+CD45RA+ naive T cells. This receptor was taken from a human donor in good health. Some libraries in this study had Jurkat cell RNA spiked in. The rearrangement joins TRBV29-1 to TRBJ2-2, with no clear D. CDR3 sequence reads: CSGQPSSTGELFF. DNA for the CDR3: TGCAGCGGTCAGCCGTCGAGCACCGGGGAGCTGTTTTTT.